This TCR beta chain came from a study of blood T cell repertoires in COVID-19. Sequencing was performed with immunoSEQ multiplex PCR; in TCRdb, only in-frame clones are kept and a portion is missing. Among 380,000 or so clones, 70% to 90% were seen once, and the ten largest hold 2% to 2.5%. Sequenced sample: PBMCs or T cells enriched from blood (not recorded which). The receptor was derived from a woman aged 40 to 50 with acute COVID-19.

CDR3 sequence reads: CASSASRDRVGGEKLFF. CDR3 coding DNA: TGCGCCAGCAGCGCTTCTCGGGACAGGGTTGGAGGTGAAAAACTGTTTTTT. This chain uses TRBV5-1 with TRBJ1-4; the match to TRBD1 covers 9 bases. V was pared by 4 bases and J by 7 bases, with 14 bases of the junction left unmatched. The CDR3 has 17 residues. CDR1 is SGHRS, CDR2 YFSETQ, per germline.